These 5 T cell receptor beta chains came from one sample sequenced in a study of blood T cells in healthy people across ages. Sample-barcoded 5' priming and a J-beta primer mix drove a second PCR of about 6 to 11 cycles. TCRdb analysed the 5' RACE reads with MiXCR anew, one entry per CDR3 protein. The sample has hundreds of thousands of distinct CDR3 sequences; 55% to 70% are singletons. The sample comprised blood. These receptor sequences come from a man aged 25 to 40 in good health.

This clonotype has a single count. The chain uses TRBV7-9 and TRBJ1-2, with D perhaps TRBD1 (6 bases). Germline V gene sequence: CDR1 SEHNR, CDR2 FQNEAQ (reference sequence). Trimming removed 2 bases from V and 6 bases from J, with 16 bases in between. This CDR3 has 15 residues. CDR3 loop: CASSLIVTGWHGYTF. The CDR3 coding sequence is TGTGCCAGCAGCTTAATAGTTACAGGGTGGCATGGCTACACCTTC.

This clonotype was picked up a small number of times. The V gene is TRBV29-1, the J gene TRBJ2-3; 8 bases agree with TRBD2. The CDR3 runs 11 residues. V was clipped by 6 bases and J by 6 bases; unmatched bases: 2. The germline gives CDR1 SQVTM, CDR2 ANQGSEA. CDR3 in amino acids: CSVSGGDTQYF. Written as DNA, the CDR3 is TGCAGCGTCTCGGGGGGGGATACGCAGTATTTT.

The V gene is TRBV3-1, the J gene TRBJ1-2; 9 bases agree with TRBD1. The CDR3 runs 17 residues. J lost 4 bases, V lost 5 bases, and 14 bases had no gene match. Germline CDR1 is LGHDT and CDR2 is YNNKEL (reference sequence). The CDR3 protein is CASSFSMGTGRSYGYTF. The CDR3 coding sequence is TGTGCCAGCAGCTTCTCCATGGGGACAGGGAGAAGCTATGGCTACACCTTC.

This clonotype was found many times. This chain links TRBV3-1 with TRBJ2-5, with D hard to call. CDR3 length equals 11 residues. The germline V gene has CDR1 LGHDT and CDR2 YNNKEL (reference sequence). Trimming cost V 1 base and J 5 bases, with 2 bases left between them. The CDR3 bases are TGTGCCAGCAGCCAAGTGGAGACCCAGTACTTC. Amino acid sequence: CASSQVETQYF.

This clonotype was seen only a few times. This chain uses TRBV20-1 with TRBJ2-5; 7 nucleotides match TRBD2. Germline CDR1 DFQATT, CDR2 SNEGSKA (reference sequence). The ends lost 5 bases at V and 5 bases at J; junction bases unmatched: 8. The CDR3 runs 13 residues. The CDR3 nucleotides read TGCAGTGCTGGACTAGGTGCCTCGGAGACCCAGTACTTC. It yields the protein CSAGLGASETQYF.